This is a list of T cell receptor beta chains from one sample in a study of blood T cell repertoires in COVID-19. The repertoire was sequenced with immunoSEQ multiplex PCR; TCRdb's copy has only in-frame clones and lacks some. The repertoire holds approximately 310,000 clones, with about nine tenths as singletons. The source material was PBMCs or T cells enriched from blood (not recorded which). These receptors were collected from a man aged 55 to 69 who had recovered from COVID-19. The CDR3 runs from the conserved cysteine through the conserved F or W. The D gene is left open where the match is weak. Only part of the rows carry a size: once, few, many, or a class if the clone is expanded.

CDR3 DNA,CDR3 protein,D gene,clone size,J gene,V gene
TGTGCCAGCAGAGGACTAGCGGGATTGGAGACCCAGTACTTC,CASRGLAGLETQYF,TRBD2,.,TRBJ2-5,TRBV2
TGTGCCAGCTCACCAATCCGCGCGGCATCTAATGAAAAACTGTTTTTT,CASSPIRAASNEKLFF,.,.,TRBJ1-4,TRBV18
TGTGCCAGCAGTCCCCTGGGCAGCTCCTACGAGCAGTACTTC,CASSPLGSSYEQYF,.,once,TRBJ2-7,TRBV14
TGTGCCATCAGCGGGGACAGGGGGCGAGAGCAGTACTTC,CAISGDRGREQYF,TRBD1,.,TRBJ2-7,TRBV10-3
TGTGCCAGCAGGGCTAGCGGGAGGACCTACAATGAGCAGTTCTTC,CASRASGRTYNEQFF,TRBD2,.,TRBJ2-1,TRBV7-9
TGCGCCAGCAGCTTGGTCTCCGGGAACTATGGCTACACCTTC,CASSLVSGNYGYTF,.,.,TRBJ1-2,TRBV5-1
TGTGCCAGTAGTATAGATCGGCGGGGGGGGCGGAACACTGAAGCTTTCTTT,CASSIDRRGGRNTEAFF,.,once,TRBJ1-1,TRBV19
TGTGCCAGCAGCTTCCTCACAGGGCTCCAAGAGACCCAGTACTTC,CASSFLTGLQETQYF,.,.,TRBJ2-5,TRBV5-4
TGTGCCAGCAACCAGGGTGGCAATCAGCCCCAGCATTTT,CASNQGGNQPQHF,.,.,TRBJ1-5,TRBV11-2
TGCGCCAGCAGCTTGCCGGGACAGGGTCTAAATGAGCAGTTCTTC,CASSLPGQGLNEQFF,TRBD1,.,TRBJ2-1,TRBV5-1
TGTGCCAGCAGCTTTCGACTAGCCCTGAACACCGGGGAGCTGTTTTTT,CASSFRLALNTGELFF,TRBD2,.,TRBJ2-2,TRBV7-6
TGTGCCAGCAGCGAGCACAGGGCTGCTGGGGCCAACGTCCTGACTTTC,CASSEHRAAGANVLTF,.,.,TRBJ2-6,TRBV9
TGTGCCAGCAGCTGGGGACCGGGACAGGGTAAAAACGAGCAGTACTTC,CASSWGPGQGKNEQYF,TRBD1,few,TRBJ2-7,TRBV14
TGTGCCAGCAGTTACTCGATCGCGGGCCAGACCGGGGAGCTGTTTTTT,CASSYSIAGQTGELFF,.,.,TRBJ2-2,TRBV6-2/TRBV6-3
TGTGCCAGCTCACCGAACAATAGGGACAGCTATTCGAACACCGGGGAGCTGTTTTTT,CASSPNNRDSYSNTGELFF,TRBD1,.,TRBJ2-2,TRBV18
TGTGCCAGCAGCGACGACAGGGGGCCTAACACCGGGGAGCTGTTTTTT,CASSDDRGPNTGELFF,TRBD1,.,TRBJ2-2,TRBV9
TGTGCCACCAGTGATTTGCGAGCGGGCTCCTACAATGAGCAGTTCTTC,CATSDLRAGSYNEQFF,.,.,TRBJ2-1,TRBV24-1
TGCGCCAGCAGCTTGGGTGGACTAGCGGGAACCGAGCAGTACTTC,CASSLGGLAGTEQYF,TRBD2,.,TRBJ2-7,TRBV5-1
TGTGCCAGTAGTCATCGACTAACCGGATCTTGGGAGCAGTTCTTC,CASSHRLTGSWEQFF,.,.,TRBJ2-1,TRBV19
TGTGCCAGCAGCTTAACGACTAGGGAGTACAATGAGCAGTTCTTC,CASSLTTREYNEQFF,.,few,TRBJ2-1,TRBV5-4
TGCGCCAGCAGTGGCGGGGGTAGCGGGAGCTTCAACGAGCAGTACTTC,CASSGGGSGSFNEQYF,TRBD2,.,TRBJ2-7,TRBV10-1
TGTGCCAGCAGTTACTCGGGGGCTCTGGAGACCCAGTACTTC,CASSYSGALETQYF,.,.,TRBJ2-5,TRBV6-2/TRBV6-3
TGTGCCAGCCGGGACAGAATCAATCAGCCCCAGCATTTT,CASRDRINQPQHF,TRBD1,.,TRBJ1-5,TRBV19
TGTGCCAGCACGGTACTAGCAGTAGATACGCAGTATTTT,CASTVLAVDTQYF,.,.,TRBJ2-3,TRBV6-5
TGTGCCAGCAGCCAAGGACAGGGGAGGATCACTGAAGCTTTCTTT,CASSQGQGRITEAFF,TRBD1,.,TRBJ1-1,TRBV14
TGTGCCAGCAGCCCGATTTCGGGTGGAAATCAGCCCCAGCATTTT,CASSPISGGNQPQHF,.,.,TRBJ1-5,TRBV6-5
TGCGCCAGCAGTGAACTAGCGGGGGCCTACGAGCAGTACTTC,CASSELAGAYEQYF,TRBD2,.,TRBJ2-7,TRBV10-2
TGTGCCAGCAGCTTGGGACAGGGTGAAACCGGGGAGCTGTTTTTT,CASSLGQGETGELFF,TRBD1,.,TRBJ2-2,TRBV3-1/TRBV3-2
TGCGCCAGCAGCCAAGATGGGGGACTAGCGGGATCCTCCTATAGGTCCTACGAGCAGTACTTC,CASSQDGGLAGSSYRSYEQYF,TRBD2,once,TRBJ2-7,TRBV4-1
TGTGCCAGCGGGTTACAGGAGAGCTCCTATAATTCACCCCTCCACTTT,CASGLQESSYNSPLHF,.,.,TRBJ1-6,TRBV28
TGCGCCAGCAGCTTGGGCGGGAGCAGGCACAATGAGCAGTTCTTC,CASSLGGSRHNEQFF,TRBD2,.,TRBJ2-1,TRBV5-1